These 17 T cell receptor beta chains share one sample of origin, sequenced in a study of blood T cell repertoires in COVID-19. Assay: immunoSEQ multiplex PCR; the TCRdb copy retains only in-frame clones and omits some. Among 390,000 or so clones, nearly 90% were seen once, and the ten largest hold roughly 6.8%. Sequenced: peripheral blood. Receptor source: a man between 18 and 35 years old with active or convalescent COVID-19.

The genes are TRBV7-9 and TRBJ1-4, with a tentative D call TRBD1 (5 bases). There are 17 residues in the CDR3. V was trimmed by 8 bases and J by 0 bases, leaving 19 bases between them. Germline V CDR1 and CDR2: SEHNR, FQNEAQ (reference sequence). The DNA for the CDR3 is TGTGCCAGCCTGACCCCAGGGATTGGTCCAACTAATGAAAAACTGTTTTTT. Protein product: CASLTPGIGPTNEKLFF.

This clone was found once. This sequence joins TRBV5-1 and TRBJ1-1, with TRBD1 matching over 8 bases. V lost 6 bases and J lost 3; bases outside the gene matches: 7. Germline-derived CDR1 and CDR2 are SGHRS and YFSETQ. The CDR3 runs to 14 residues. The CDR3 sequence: CASNRDRRDTEAFF. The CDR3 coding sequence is TGCGCCAGCAACCGGGACAGGCGGGACACTGAAGCTTTCTTT.

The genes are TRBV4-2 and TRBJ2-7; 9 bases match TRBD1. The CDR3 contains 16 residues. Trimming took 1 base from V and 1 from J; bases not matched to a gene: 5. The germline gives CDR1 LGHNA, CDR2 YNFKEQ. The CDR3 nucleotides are TGTGCCAGCAGCCAAGTCGGGGGACAGGGTTCCTACGAGCAGTACTTC. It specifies CASSQVGGQGSYEQYF.

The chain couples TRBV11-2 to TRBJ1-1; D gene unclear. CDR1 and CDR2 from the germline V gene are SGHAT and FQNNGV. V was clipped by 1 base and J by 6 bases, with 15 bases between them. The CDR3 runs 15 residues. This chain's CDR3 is CASSLVPRTGAEAFF. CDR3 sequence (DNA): TGTGCCAGCAGCTTAGTCCCGCGGACTGGAGCTGAAGCTTTCTTT.

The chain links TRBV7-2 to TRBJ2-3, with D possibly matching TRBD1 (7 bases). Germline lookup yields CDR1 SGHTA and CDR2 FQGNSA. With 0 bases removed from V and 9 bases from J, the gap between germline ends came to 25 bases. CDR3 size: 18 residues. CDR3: CASSLAAVAGGPRGTQYF. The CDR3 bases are TGTGCCAGCAGCTTAGCTGCAGTGGCAGGGGGGCCAAGGGGAACGCAGTATTTT.

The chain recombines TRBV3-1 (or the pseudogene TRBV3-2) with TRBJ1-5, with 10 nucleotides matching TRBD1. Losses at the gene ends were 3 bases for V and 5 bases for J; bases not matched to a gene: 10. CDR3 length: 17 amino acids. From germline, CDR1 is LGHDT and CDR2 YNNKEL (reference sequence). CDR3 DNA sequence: TGTGCCAGCAGCCAGATCGAGACAGGGGGCATCTATCAGCCCCAGCATTTT. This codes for CASSQIETGGIYQPQHF.

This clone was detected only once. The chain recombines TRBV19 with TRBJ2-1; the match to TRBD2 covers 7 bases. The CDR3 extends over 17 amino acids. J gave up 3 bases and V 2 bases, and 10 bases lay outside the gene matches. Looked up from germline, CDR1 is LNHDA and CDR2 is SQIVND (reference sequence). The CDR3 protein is CASSIQVAGENYNEQFF. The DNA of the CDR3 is TGTGCCAGTAGTATACAGGTGGCGGGAGAAAACTACAATGAGCAGTTCTTC.

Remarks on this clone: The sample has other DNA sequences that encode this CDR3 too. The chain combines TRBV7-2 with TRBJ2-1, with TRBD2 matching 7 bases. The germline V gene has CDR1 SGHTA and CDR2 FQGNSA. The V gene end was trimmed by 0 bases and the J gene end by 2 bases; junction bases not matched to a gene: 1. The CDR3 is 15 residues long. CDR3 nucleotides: TGTGCCAGCAGCTTAGCAAGCGGGACCTACAATGAGCAGTTCTTC. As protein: CASSLASGTYNEQFF. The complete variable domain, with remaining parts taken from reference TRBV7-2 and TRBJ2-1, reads GAGVSQSPSNKVTEKGKDVELRCDPISGHTALYWYRQSLGQGLEFLIYFQGNSAPDKSGLPSDRFSAERTGGSVSTLTIQRTQQEDSAVYLCASSLASGTYNEQFFGPGTRLTVL.

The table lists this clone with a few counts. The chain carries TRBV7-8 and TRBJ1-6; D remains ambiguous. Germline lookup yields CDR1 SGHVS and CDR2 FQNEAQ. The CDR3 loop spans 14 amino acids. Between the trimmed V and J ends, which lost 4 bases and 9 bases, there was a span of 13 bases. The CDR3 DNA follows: TGTGCCAGCAGCTATGACCCGGGGAGTTCACCCCTCCACTTT. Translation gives CASSYDPGSSPLHF.

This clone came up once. This chain's CDR3 is CASTDPGLGASYEQYF. The CDR3 region has the DNA TGTGCCAGCACCGACCCGGGCCTAGGGGCCTCCTACGAGCAGTACTTC. The chain carries TRBV2 and TRBJ2-7, with D possibly matching TRBD1 (5 bases). Germline V gene sequence: CDR1 SNHLY, CDR2 FYNNEI. The CDR3 sequence is 16 residues long. With 7 bases removed from V and 0 bases from J, the gap between germline ends came to 19 bases.

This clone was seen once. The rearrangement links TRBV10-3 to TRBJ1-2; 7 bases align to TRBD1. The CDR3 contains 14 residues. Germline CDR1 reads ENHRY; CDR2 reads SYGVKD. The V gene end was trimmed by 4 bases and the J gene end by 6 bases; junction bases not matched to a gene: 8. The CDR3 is CAISAKDRVDGYTF. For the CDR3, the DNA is TGTGCCATCAGTGCGAAAGACAGGGTGGATGGCTACACCTTC.

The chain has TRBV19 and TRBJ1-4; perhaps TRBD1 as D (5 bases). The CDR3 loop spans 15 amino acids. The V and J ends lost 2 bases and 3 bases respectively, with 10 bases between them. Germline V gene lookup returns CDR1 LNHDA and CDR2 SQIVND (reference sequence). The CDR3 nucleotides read TGTGCCAGTAGTATAATCAGGGCGGCTAATGAAAAACTGTTTTTT. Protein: CASSIIRAANEKLFF.

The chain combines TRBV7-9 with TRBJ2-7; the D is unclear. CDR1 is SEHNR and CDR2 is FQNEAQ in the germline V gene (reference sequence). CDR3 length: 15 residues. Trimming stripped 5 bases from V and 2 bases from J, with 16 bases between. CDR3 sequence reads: CASSPLAEVAYEQYF. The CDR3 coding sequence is TGTGCCAGCAGCCCGTTAGCAGAGGTCGCCTACGAGCAGTACTTC.

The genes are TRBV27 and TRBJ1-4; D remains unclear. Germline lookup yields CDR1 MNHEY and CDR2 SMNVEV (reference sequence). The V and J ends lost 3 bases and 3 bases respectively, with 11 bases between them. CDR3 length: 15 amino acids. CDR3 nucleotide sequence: TGTGCCAGCAGTTTGTTCCCCCTCGCTAATGAAAAACTGTTTTTT. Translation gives CASSLFPLANEKLFF. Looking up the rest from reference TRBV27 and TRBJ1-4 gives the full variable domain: EAQVTQNPRYLITVTGKKLTVTCSQNMNHEYMSWYRQDPGLGLRQIYYSMNVEVTDKGDVPEGYKVSRKEKRNFPLILESPSPNQTSLYFCASSLFPLANEKLFFGSGTQLSVL.

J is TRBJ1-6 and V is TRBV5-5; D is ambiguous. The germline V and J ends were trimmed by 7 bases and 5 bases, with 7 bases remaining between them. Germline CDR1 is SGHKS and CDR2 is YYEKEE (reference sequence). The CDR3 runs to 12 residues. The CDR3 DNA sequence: TGTGCCAGCGACAAGGATAATTCACCCCTCCACTTT. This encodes CASDKDNSPLHF.

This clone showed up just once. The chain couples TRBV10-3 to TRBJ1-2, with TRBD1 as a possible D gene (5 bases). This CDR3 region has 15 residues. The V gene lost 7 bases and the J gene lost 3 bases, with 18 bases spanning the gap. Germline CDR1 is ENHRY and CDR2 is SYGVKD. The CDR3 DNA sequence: TGTGCCATCATGGGTGGAGGGCAGGGTGACTATGGCTACACCTTC. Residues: CAIMGGGQGDYGYTF.

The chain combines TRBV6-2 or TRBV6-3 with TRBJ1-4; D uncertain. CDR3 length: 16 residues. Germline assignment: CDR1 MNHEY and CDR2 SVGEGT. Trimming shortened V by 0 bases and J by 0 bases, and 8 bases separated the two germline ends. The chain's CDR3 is CASSYSAEATNEKLFF. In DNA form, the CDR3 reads TGTGCCAGCAGTTACTCGGCCGAAGCAACTAATGAAAAACTGTTTTTT.